A single TCR beta chain is shown here with its context. CDR1 is SQVTM and CDR2 is ANQGSEA in the germline V gene. The CDR3 is 16 residues long. The ends lost 0 bases at V and 0 bases at J; junction bases unmatched: 8. The data are from a study of T cells in Graves' hyperthyroidism and ophthalmopathy. Amplification of TCR beta CDR3 regions used RNA as the template. The TCR CDR3 was amplified in a first-round RT-PCR using the HTBI primer set. TCRdb recomputed calls from the multiplex PCR reads with MiXCR, one row per CDR3 protein. The table records some 460,000 distinct CDR3 sequences, approximately 14% of them present only once.

The sequencing input was blood. This clonotype originated in a woman aged 18-30 years with Graves' hyperthyroidism. The chain carries TRBV29-1 and TRBJ2-7, with 7 bases lining up with TRBD1. The CDR3 spells CSVEEDTGASSYEQYF. DNA for the CDR3: TGCAGCGTTGAAGAAGATACAGGGGCGTCCTCCTACGAGCAGTACTTC.